These T cell receptor beta chains were read from a single sample in a study of response to subunit inactivated influenza vaccine. TCRdb passed the RT-PCR reads through MiXCR, listing each CDR3 protein once. This sample has hundreds of thousands of distinct CDR3 sequences; about 25% occur once, and the top ten carry approximately 2%. The sample in question was CD4+ T cells sorted from PBMCs, obtained less than 6 days after vaccination. Receptors originate from a middle-aged man who received an inactivated influenza vaccine. Both conserved end residues are part of each CDR3. Fields, in order: V gene, D gene, clone size, J gene, CDR3 protein, CDR3 DNA. The D gene is left open where the match is weak. Clone size is given for some rows only: seen once, a few or many times, or a class if the clone is expanded.

V gene: TRBV12-3/TRBV12-4
D gene: -
clone size: -
J gene: TRBJ1-6
CDR3 protein: CASSTARRRGHSPLHF
CDR3 DNA: TGTGCCAGCAGTACAGCCCGACGGCGAGGGCATTCACCCCTCCACTTT

V gene: TRBV5-5
D gene: -
clone size: -
J gene: TRBJ2-3
CDR3 protein: CASSLDRARDTQYF
CDR3 DNA: TGTGCCAGCAGCTTGGACAGGGCACGAGATACGCAGTATTTT

V gene: TRBV5-1
D gene: -
clone size: -
J gene: TRBJ2-1
CDR3 protein: CASSLGGGLYNEQFF
CDR3 DNA: TGTGCCAGCAGTTTGGGTGGCGGACTGTACAATGAGCAGTTCTTC

V gene: TRBV29-1
D gene: -
clone size: -
J gene: TRBJ1-5
CDR3 protein: CSVVGGPNQPQHF
CDR3 DNA: TGCAGCGTTGTTGGGGGCCCAAATCAGCCCCAGCATTTT

V gene: TRBV5-5
D gene: -
clone size: few
J gene: TRBJ1-1
CDR3 protein: CASSRHTENTEAFF
CDR3 DNA: TGTGCCAGCAGCCGACACACCGAGAACACTGAAGCTTTCTTT

V gene: TRBV20-1
D gene: TRBD2
clone size: few
J gene: TRBJ2-3
CDR3 protein: CSARDLGGWGGTDTQYF
CDR3 DNA: TGCAGTGCTAGAGATCTAGGAGGTTGGGGGGGAACAGATACGCAGTATTTT

V gene: TRBV7-8
D gene: TRBD1
clone size: few
J gene: TRBJ2-1
CDR3 protein: CASSLGGRGLNEQFF
CDR3 DNA: TGTGCCAGCAGCTTAGGGGGCAGGGGGTTGAATGAGCAGTTCTTC

V gene: TRBV6-1
D gene: TRBD1
clone size: -
J gene: TRBJ2-1
CDR3 protein: CASSPYRGSYNEQFF
CDR3 DNA: TGTGCCAGCAGTCCTTACAGGGGCTCCTACAATGAGCAGTTCTTC

V gene: TRBV20-1
D gene: TRBD2
clone size: few
J gene: TRBJ2-3
CDR3 protein: CSAQETSGRTRDTQYF
CDR3 DNA: TGCAGTGCTCAAGAGACTAGCGGGAGAACGAGAGATACGCAGTATTTT

V gene: TRBV5-1
D gene: -
clone size: -
J gene: TRBJ1-1
CDR3 protein: CASSPSRTEGTEAFF
CDR3 DNA: TGCGCCAGCAGCCCCTCTCGGACCGAGGGGACTGAAGCTTTCTTT

V gene: TRBV5-1
D gene: TRBD1
clone size: -
J gene: TRBJ2-1
CDR3 protein: CASSHRTGDEQFF
CDR3 DNA: TGCGCCAGCAGCCACCGGACAGGGGATGAGCAGTTCTTC

V gene: TRBV29-1
D gene: -
clone size: -
J gene: TRBJ2-2
CDR3 protein: CSVEDPGELFF
CDR3 DNA: TGCAGCGTTGAAGATCCCGGGGAGCTGTTTTTT

V gene: TRBV4-3
D gene: -
clone size: once
J gene: TRBJ1-2
CDR3 protein: CASSQGGGPRGYTF
CDR3 DNA: TGCGCCAGCAGCCAAGGAGGTGGCCCCAGGGGCTACACCTTC

V gene: TRBV29-1
D gene: TRBD2
clone size: -
J gene: TRBJ2-3
CDR3 protein: CSVGGTSGRPSTDTQYF
CDR3 DNA: TGCAGCGTAGGCGGGACTAGCGGGAGACCTAGCACAGATACGCAGTATTTT

V gene: TRBV12-3/TRBV12-4
D gene: -
clone size: few
J gene: TRBJ1-5
CDR3 protein: CASSSQQGINQPQHF
CDR3 DNA: TGTGCCAGCAGTTCCCAACAGGGTATCAATCAGCCCCAGCATTTT

V gene: TRBV7-9
D gene: TRBD1
clone size: -
J gene: TRBJ1-1
CDR3 protein: CASSLRDREAFF
CDR3 DNA: TGTGCCAGCAGCCTCCGGGACAGAGAAGCTTTCTTT

V gene: TRBV10-3
D gene: -
clone size: -
J gene: TRBJ2-1
CDR3 protein: CATRDYNEQFF
CDR3 DNA: TGTGCCACCCGGGACTACAATGAGCAGTTCTTC

V gene: TRBV18
D gene: -
clone size: -
J gene: TRBJ2-1
CDR3 protein: CASSPKDATWPFF
CDR3 DNA: TGTGCCAGCTCACCTAAGGATGCTACCTGGCCGTTCTTC

V gene: TRBV2
D gene: TRBD2
clone size: -
J gene: TRBJ2-1
CDR3 protein: CASSPTSVGEQFF
CDR3 DNA: TGTGCCAGCAGTCCTACTAGCGTCGGTGAGCAGTTCTTC

V gene: TRBV5-1
D gene: -
clone size: many
J gene: TRBJ1-6
CDR3 protein: CASSLTGDNSPLHF
CDR3 DNA: TGCGCCAGCAGCTTAACCGGGGATAATTCACCCCTCCACTTT

V gene: TRBV20-1
D gene: TRBD2
clone size: -
J gene: TRBJ2-1
CDR3 protein: CSASVGGGAGDEQFF
CDR3 DNA: TGCAGTGCTAGTGTTGGCGGGGGGGCTGGGGATGAGCAGTTCTTC

V gene: TRBV12-3/TRBV12-4
D gene: -
clone size: few
J gene: TRBJ2-2
CDR3 protein: CASSLSAAGELFF
CDR3 DNA: TGTGCCAGCAGTTTATCGGCGGCCGGGGAGCTGTTTTTT

V gene: TRBV5-1
D gene: -
clone size: -
J gene: TRBJ2-2
CDR3 protein: CASSTRGVGELFF
CDR3 DNA: TGCGCCAGCAGCACGCGGGGTGTCGGGGAGCTGTTTTTT

V gene: TRBV20-1
D gene: TRBD2
clone size: few
J gene: TRBJ2-4
CDR3 protein: CSARLAGIAKNIQYF
CDR3 DNA: TGCAGTGCTAGATTAGCGGGGATAGCCAAAAACATTCAGTACTTC

V gene: TRBV20-1
D gene: -
clone size: few
J gene: TRBJ1-3
CDR3 protein: CSARSRSSGNTIYF
CDR3 DNA: TGCAGTGCTAGAAGCCGCAGCTCTGGAAACACCATATATTTT

V gene: TRBV7-9
D gene: -
clone size: few
J gene: TRBJ2-7
CDR3 protein: CASRPDTHYEQYF
CDR3 DNA: TGTGCCAGCAGGCCGGACACCCATTACGAGCAGTACTTC

V gene: TRBV7-8
D gene: -
clone size: few
J gene: TRBJ2-2
CDR3 protein: CASSLNLAGELFF
CDR3 DNA: TGTGCCAGCAGCTTAAACCTGGCGGGGGAGCTGTTTTTT

V gene: TRBV6-1
D gene: TRBD2
clone size: few
J gene: TRBJ2-7
CDR3 protein: CASKRTSGTYEQYF
CDR3 DNA: TGTGCCAGCAAACGGACTAGCGGGACCTACGAGCAGTACTTC

V gene: TRBV5-1
D gene: -
clone size: few
J gene: TRBJ1-1
CDR3 protein: CASSSRTWDRKAAFF
CDR3 DNA: TGCGCCAGCAGCTCACGCACCTGGGACCGAAAAGCCGCTTTCTTT

V gene: TRBV7-9
D gene: TRBD2
clone size: few
J gene: TRBJ2-7
CDR3 protein: CASSLGLAGAREQYF
CDR3 DNA: TGTGCCAGCAGCTTAGGACTAGCGGGAGCCCGGGAGCAGTACTTC

V gene: TRBV20-1
D gene: TRBD2
clone size: -
J gene: TRBJ2-2
CDR3 protein: CSARAPGLGNTGELFF
CDR3 DNA: TGCAGTGCTAGAGCCCCCGGACTAGGAAACACCGGGGAGCTGTTTTTT

V gene: TRBV5-1
D gene: TRBD2
clone size: -
J gene: TRBJ2-1
CDR3 protein: CASRPGTTNNEQFF
CDR3 DNA: TGCGCCAGCAGACCGGGGACTACCAACAATGAGCAGTTCTTC

V gene: TRBV20-1
D gene: -
clone size: few
J gene: TRBJ2-6
CDR3 protein: CSARLGGSGANVLTF
CDR3 DNA: TGCAGTGCTAGGTTAGGGGGCTCTGGGGCCAACGTCCTGACTTTC

V gene: TRBV24-1
D gene: -
clone size: few
J gene: TRBJ1-2
CDR3 protein: CATSDSGVGNYGYTF
CDR3 DNA: TGTGCCACCAGTGATTCAGGGGTGGGGAACTATGGCTACACCTTC

V gene: TRBV6-5
D gene: TRBD2
clone size: many
J gene: TRBJ2-5
CDR3 protein: CASSWLAAQETQYF
CDR3 DNA: TGTGCCAGCAGTTGGCTAGCGGCGCAAGAGACCCAGTACTTC

V gene: TRBV11-2
D gene: -
clone size: many
J gene: TRBJ2-5
CDR3 protein: CASSSYQETQYF
CDR3 DNA: TGTGCCAGCAGCTCCTACCAAGAGACCCAGTACTTC

V gene: TRBV29-1
D gene: TRBD1
clone size: few
J gene: TRBJ1-1
CDR3 protein: CSVEGGTGPLEAFF
CDR3 DNA: TGCAGCGTTGAAGGGGGGACAGGCCCTTTAGAAGCTTTCTTT

V gene: TRBV3-1
D gene: -
clone size: -
J gene: TRBJ2-2
CDR3 protein: CASSQAASTSGRRELFF
CDR3 DNA: TGTGCCAGCAGCCAAGCGGCGAGCACCTCGGGTCGGAGGGAGCTGTTTTTT

V gene: TRBV7-3
D gene: -
clone size: -
J gene: TRBJ2-3
CDR3 protein: CASSFSLTDTPYF
CDR3 DNA: TGTGCCAGCAGCTTTTCTCTTACAGATACGCCGTATTTT

V gene: TRBV5-5
D gene: -
clone size: -
J gene: TRBJ2-7
CDR3 protein: CASSLASQFSEQYF
CDR3 DNA: TGTGCCAGCAGCTTGGCCTCCCAGTTTAGCGAGCAGTACTTC

V gene: TRBV12-3/TRBV12-4
D gene: TRBD1
clone size: many
J gene: TRBJ1-1
CDR3 protein: CASSLDRGTEAFF
CDR3 DNA: TGTGCCAGCAGTTTAGACAGGGGCACTGAAGCTTTCTTT

V gene: TRBV4-2
D gene: -
clone size: -
J gene: TRBJ2-1
CDR3 protein: CASSQGISRLDEQFF
CDR3 DNA: TGTGCCAGCAGCCAAGGAATTAGCCGCCTTGATGAGCAGTTCTTC

V gene: TRBV5-1
D gene: -
clone size: few
J gene: TRBJ1-2
CDR3 protein: CASSGAGGTYGYTF
CDR3 DNA: TGCGCCAGCAGCGGCGCGGGGGGTACCTATGGCTACACCTTC

V gene: TRBV4-1
D gene: -
clone size: few
J gene: TRBJ2-3
CDR3 protein: CASSQEGQGSNTQYF
CDR3 DNA: TGCGCCAGCAGCCAAGAGGGGCAGGGGTCGAATACGCAGTATTTT

V gene: TRBV10-2
D gene: TRBD1
clone size: once
J gene: TRBJ2-3
CDR3 protein: CASSAGQISTDTQYF
CDR3 DNA: TGCGCCAGCAGTGCGGGACAGATTAGCACAGATACGCAGTATTTT